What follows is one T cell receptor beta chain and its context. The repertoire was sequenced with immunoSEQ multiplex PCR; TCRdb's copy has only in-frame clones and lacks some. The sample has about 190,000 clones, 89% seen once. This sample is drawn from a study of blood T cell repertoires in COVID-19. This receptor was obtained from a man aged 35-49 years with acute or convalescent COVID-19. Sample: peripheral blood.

The CDR3 here is CASSDQDTTGELFF. The CDR3 DNA is TGTGCCAGCAGTGACCAAGACACCACCGGGGAGCTGTTTTTT. The chain is built from TRBV6-4 and TRBJ2-2; D uncertain. The CDR3 runs to 14 residues. Per the germline V gene, CDR1 is MRHNA and CDR2 is SNTAGT. V was shortened by 2 bases and J by 4 bases, with 8 bases between the two germline ends.